The next 30 T cell receptor beta chains were all read from a single sample in a study of blood T cell repertoires in COVID-19. Assay used: immunoSEQ multiplex PCR; TCRdb lists only in-frame clones, some missing. The sample records over 200,000 clones, approximately 82% being singletons. Sequencing used peripheral blood. The receptors stem from a woman aged 50 to 60 with acute or convalescent COVID-19.

J is TRBJ1-1 and V is TRBV18, with D hard to call. CDR3 length: 14 residues. Germline V gene sequence: CDR1 KGHSH, CDR2 LQKENI. V shed 5 bases and J shed 3 bases, with 13 bases lying between them. This CDR3 is CASSSLPGDTEAFF. The DNA for the CDR3 is TGTGCCAGCTCAAGTCTCCCCGGGGACACTGAAGCTTTCTTT.

Concerning this clone: The sample has other DNA sequences that encode this CDR3 too. The chain is built from TRBV11-2 and TRBJ2-7; D uncertain. Trimming removed 0 bases from V and 1 base from J, with 4 bases in between. In germline, CDR1 is SGHAT, CDR2 FQNNGV. CDR3 size: 13 residues. The CDR3 here is CASSLESSYEQYF. The DNA of the CDR3 is TGTGCCAGCAGCTTAGAATCGTCCTACGAGCAGTACTTC.

The chain combines TRBV24-1 with TRBJ2-1, with 8 bases identical to TRBD2. Unmatched junction bases numbered 11, after V lost 5 bases and J lost 0 bases. The CDR3 totals 18 residues. Germline CDR1 and CDR2: KGHDR and SFDVKD. The CDR3 bases are TGTGCCACCAGTGCCATACTCCCGGGACTAGGCTCCTACAATGAGCAGTTCTTC. It yields the protein CATSAILPGLGSYNEQFF.

The chain has TRBV19 and TRBJ2-1, with 10 bases lining up with TRBD2. Germline V gives CDR1 LNHDA, CDR2 SQIVND (reference sequence). This CDR3 has 14 amino acids. Trimming removed 5 bases from V and 6 bases from J; junction bases left unmatched: 4. DNA of the CDR3: TGTGCCAGTAGTTTCAGCGGGAGGGCCAATGAGCAGTTCTTC. Encoded protein: CASSFSGRANEQFF.

The chain joins TRBV9 to TRBJ2-1; 13 positions agree with TRBD2. CDR1 and CDR2 (germline): SGDLS, YYNGEE. This CDR3 contains 20 residues. The junction had 12 bases not matched to a gene; V was cut back by 2 bases and J by 1 base. The CDR3 nucleotides read TGTGCCAGCAGCGTCCGACTAGCGGGAGGTCCTCAGGAGTCCTACAATGAGCAGTTCTTC. This translates into CASSVRLAGGPQESYNEQFF.

The chain couples TRBV5-4 to TRBJ1-2, with 7 bases identical to TRBD1. The CDR3 sequence is 17 residues long. The junction had 8 bases not matched to a gene; V was cut back by 0 bases and J by 0 bases. The germline gives CDR1 SGHNT, CDR2 YYREEE (reference sequence). The CDR3 coding sequence is TGTGCCAGCAGCTTGGGTCTGGGACAGTTTTCTAACTATGGCTACACCTTC. Translation gives CASSLGLGQFSNYGYTF.

CDR3 in DNA: TGTGCCAGCAGCACGGACAGGGGGCACTACAATGAGCAGTTCTTC. As protein: CASSTDRGHYNEQFF. The J gene is TRBJ2-1, the V gene TRBV28; 11 bases agree with TRBD1. The CDR3 consists of 15 residues. CDR1 MDHEN and CDR2 SYDVKM come from the germline V gene. V was clipped by 6 bases and J by 3 bases; unmatched bases: 4.

The rearrangement joins TRBV27 to TRBJ2-1; 12 bases agree with TRBD2. Losses at the gene ends were 7 bases for V and 0 bases for J; bases not matched to a gene: 7. Germline values: CDR1 MNHEY, CDR2 SMNVEV (reference sequence). This CDR3 region has 17 residues. This CDR3 is CASTTRTSGNSYNEQFF. CDR3 DNA: TGTGCCAGCACTACCCGGACTAGCGGGAACTCCTACAATGAGCAGTTCTTC.

The chain uses TRBV7-2 and TRBJ2-1; D possibly corresponds to TRBD1 (5 bases). CDR3 length equals 16 residues. Trimming stripped 6 bases from V and 3 bases from J, with 18 bases between. Germline loops: CDR1 SGHTA, CDR2 FQGNSA. CDR3 loop: CASSIQGGQIYNEQFF. CDR3 nucleotides: TGTGCCAGCAGTATCCAGGGCGGACAAATCTACAATGAGCAGTTCTTC.

The genes are TRBV7-2 and TRBJ2-7; 11 bases are shared with TRBD1. Germline CDR1 reads SGHTA; CDR2 reads FQGNSA. With V trimmed by 1 base and J by 4 bases, 3 bases remained unmatched. The CDR3 length is 15 residues. CDR3 sequence: CASSLDGQGAYEQYF. The CDR3 region has the DNA TGTGCCAGCAGCTTAGATGGACAGGGGGCGTACGAGCAGTACTTC. Combining the CDR3 with reference TRBV7-2 and TRBJ2-7 gives the whole variable domain GAGVSQSPSNKVTEKGKDVELRCDPISGHTALYWYRQSLGQGLEFLIYFQGNSAPDKSGLPSDRFSAERTGGSVSTLTIQRTQQEDSAVYLCASSLDGQGAYEQYFGPGTRLTVT.

The V and J genes are TRBV29-1 and TRBJ1-2; D unclear. V lost 6 bases, J lost 4 bases, and 9 bases lay in between. CDR3 size: 11 residues. The germline V gene encodes CDR1 SQVTM and CDR2 ANQGSEA. CDR3 nucleotide sequence: TGCAGCGTCTTGACTTCCTATGGCTACACCTTC. It specifies CSVLTSYGYTF.

The chain couples TRBV28 to TRBJ2-4, with 8 bases aligning to TRBD1. The germline gives CDR1 MDHEN, CDR2 SYDVKM. The CDR3 is 13 amino acids. With V trimmed by 8 bases and J by 3 bases, 3 bases remained unmatched. The CDR3 sequence is CASVQGGKNIQYF. CDR3 in DNA: TGTGCCAGCGTACAGGGGGGCAAAAACATTCAGTACTTC.

The gene calls are TRBV3-1 (or the pseudogene TRBV3-2) and TRBJ2-7; no clear D gene. The CDR3 extends over 15 amino acids. The V gene lost 1 base and the J gene lost 1 base, with 11 bases spanning the gap. Per the germline V gene, CDR1 is LGHDT and CDR2 is YNNKEL (reference sequence). CDR3: CASSQVAGKSYEQYF. As DNA, the CDR3 is TGTGCCAGCAGCCAAGTCGCAGGAAAATCCTACGAGCAGTACTTC.

The chain links TRBV28 to TRBJ1-4; D is possibly TRBD1 (5 bases). Trimming took 4 bases from V and 3 from J, leaving 15 bases between them. Germline V CDR1 and CDR2: MDHEN, SYDVKM. CDR3 length equals 16 residues. The CDR3 DNA is TGTGCCAGCAGTTCTCCCAGGGAGGGAGCTAATGAAAAACTGTTTTTT. Its translation: CASSSPREGANEKLFF.

The V gene is TRBV30, the J gene TRBJ2-2, with D possibly being TRBD2 (6 bases). The CDR3 is made up of 14 amino acids. V lost 5 bases, J lost 0 bases, and 10 bases lay in between. The germline gives CDR1 GTSNPN, CDR2 SVGIG (reference sequence). DNA for the CDR3: TGTGCCTGGGGGAGGCCTTCGAACACCGGGGAGCTGTTTTTT. It yields the protein CAWGRPSNTGELFF.

This clone was seen a single time. The CDR3 DNA sequence: TGTGCCAGCAGCCCAGGGCGGACTAGCGGGAGGGCCTACAATGAGCAGTTCTTC. It translates to CASSPGRTSGRAYNEQFF. The chain employs TRBV11-2 and TRBJ2-1; 15 positions match TRBD2. The trim removed 5 bases at V and 2 bases at J, leaving 7 bases unmatched. Germline V lookup: CDR1 SGHAT, CDR2 FQNNGV. The length of the CDR3 is 18 residues.

This clone was observed once. V and J are TRBV7-2 and TRBJ1-2; 8 bases align to TRBD1. Trimming cost V 2 bases and J 8 bases; bases outside gene matches: 19. CDR1 and CDR2 from the germline V gene are SGHTA and FQGNSA. The CDR3 has 18 residues. CDR3 in DNA: TGTGCCAGCAGCTTATTAGGGACAGGAATGGGGGGCTTCGACGGCTACACCTTC. Protein product: CASSLLGTGMGGFDGYTF.

The rearrangement uses TRBV6-5 and TRBJ2-1, with TRBD1 matching 7 bases. In germline, CDR1 is MNHEY, CDR2 SVGAGI. V dropped 5 bases and J dropped 8; count of bases not matched to a gene: 9. This CDR3 region has 14 residues. Here the CDR3 DNA reads TGTGCCAGCAGTCGAGGACAGGATATCGATGAGCAGTTCTTC. Its translation: CASSRGQDIDEQFF.

The sample holds one count of this clone. The chain combines TRBV2 with TRBJ2-3; D not certain. This CDR3 is built from 10 residues. Germline V gene data show CDR1 as SNHLY and CDR2 as FYNNEI. Trimming pared 8 bases from V and 5 bases from J, leaving 5 bases between. Here the CDR3 DNA reads TGTGCCAGCTCAGGAGATACGCAGTATTTT. Amino acids: CASSGDTQYF.

The chain employs TRBV28 and TRBJ2-3; TRBD1 might be the D (5 bases). CDR1 and CDR2 (germline): MDHEN, SYDVKM. V lost 3 bases and J lost 4, with 17 bases in between. The CDR3 extends over 16 amino acids. This CDR3 reads CASSLSAAKGSDTQYF. CDR3 sequence (DNA): TGTGCCAGCAGTTTGTCGGCAGCGAAGGGGTCAGATACGCAGTATTTT.

This clone has more than one count but fewer than ten. Within the sample, other DNA sequences also encode this same CDR3. The rearrangement uses TRBV7-2 and TRBJ2-5; 10 nucleotides match TRBD2. From germline, CDR1 is SGHTA and CDR2 FQGNSA. The CDR3 length is 16 residues. The J segment lost 4 bases and the V segment lost 5 bases, leaving 10 bases of the junction unmatched. In DNA form, the CDR3 reads TGTGCCAGCAGCCCCCCCAGGCTAGCGGGAGTAGAGACCCAGTACTTC. As protein: CASSPPRLAGVETQYF.

The V and J genes are TRBV27 and TRBJ1-2; no definite D call. Germline loops: CDR1 MNHEY, CDR2 SMNVEV (reference sequence). The CDR3 extends over 15 amino acids. Trimming left V 2 bases short and J 0 bases short, with 10 bases between. CDR3 in amino acids: CASSLGIPANYGYTF. In DNA, the CDR3 is TGTGCCAGCAGTTTAGGCATCCCAGCTAACTATGGCTACACCTTC.

This clone was counted once. This chain uses TRBV7-8 with TRBJ2-1, with 8 nucleotides matching TRBD2. V shed 8 bases and J 1 base; nucleotides not matched to a gene: 7. Germline CDR1 reads SGHVS; CDR2 reads FQNEAQ. The CDR3 spans 15 residues. As DNA, the CDR3 is TGTGCCAGCTCACGGGGGGGTATGTCCTACAATGAGCAGTTCTTC. Translation gives CASSRGGMSYNEQFF.

The chain combines TRBV9 with TRBJ2-1; 8 bases are shared with TRBD1. The ends lost 3 bases at V and 9 bases at J; junction bases unmatched: 8. There are 14 residues in the CDR3. Germline CDR1 and CDR2: SGDLS and YYNGEE. The CDR3 sequence: CASSASTGEAEQFF. CDR3 in DNA: TGTGCCAGCAGCGCGTCGACAGGGGAAGCTGAGCAGTTCTTC.

This chain connects TRBV9 to TRBJ1-6; D gene uncertain. V lost 4 bases, J lost 8 bases, and 13 bases lay in between. The germline V gene has CDR1 SGDLS and CDR2 YYNGEE. CDR3 length equals 14 residues. In nucleotides, the CDR3 is TGTGCCAGCAGCACCGACCCGAGGGATTCACCCCTCCACTTT. Translated: CASSTDPRDSPLHF.

The CDR3: CASSYKYQGGVDTGELFF. The CDR3 region has the DNA TGTGCCAGCAGCTACAAATACCAAGGGGGCGTCGACACCGGGGAGCTGTTTTTT. The chain recombines TRBV13 with TRBJ2-2, with 7 bases matching TRBD1. V dropped 4 bases and J dropped 3; count of bases not matched to a gene: 14. The CDR3 spans 18 residues. Germline V gene sequence: CDR1 PRHDT, CDR2 FYEKMQ (reference sequence). The whole variable domain, remainder taken from reference TRBV13 and TRBJ2-2, is AAGVIQSPRHLIKEKRETATLKCYPIPRHDTVYWYQQGPGQDPQFLISFYEKMQSDKGSIPDRFSAQQFSDYHSELNMSSLELGDSALYFCASSYKYQGGVDTGELFFGEGSRLTVL.

V is TRBV5-6 and J is TRBJ2-3; D gene uncertain. CDR1 is SGHDT, CDR2 YYEEEE, per germline. The V and J ends lost 3 bases and 0 bases respectively, with 11 bases between them. The CDR3 extends over 15 amino acids. CDR3 residues: CASSSGISSTDTQYF. CDR3 coding DNA: TGTGCCAGCAGCTCAGGCATATCGAGCACAGATACGCAGTATTTT.

The gene calls are TRBV10-1 and TRBJ1-5; D call uncertain. The germline V gene has CDR1 WNHNN and CDR2 SYGVQD (reference sequence). CDR3 size: 14 residues. V was clipped by 7 bases and J by 2 bases, with 12 bases between them. The CDR3 DNA reads as TGCGCCAGCACCGGGAGGATGGGCAATCAGCCCCAGCATTTT. It codes for CASTGRMGNQPQHF.

This sequence joins TRBV12-5 and TRBJ2-5; D uncertain. The germline V gene has CDR1 LGHNT and CDR2 FRNRAP. The length of the CDR3 is 10 residues. V lost 6 bases, J lost 5 bases, and 4 bases lay in between. DNA for the CDR3: TGTGCTAGTGGCCCGGAGACCCAGTACTTC. Its translation is CASGPETQYF.

The rearrangement uses TRBV27 and TRBJ2-3; no clear D. V was pared by 4 bases and J by 6 bases, with 17 bases between. Germline V gene data show CDR1 as MNHEY and CDR2 as SMNVEV (reference sequence). CDR3 length: 15 amino acids. CDR3 amino acids: CASSYLASGFDTQYF. CDR3 sequence (DNA): TGTGCCAGCAGTTATTTAGCCTCGGGTTTTGATACGCAGTATTTT.